What follows describes a single TCR beta chain. Its antigen remains unknown. Germline loops: CDR1 MNHEY, CDR2 SVGEGT. V was trimmed by 9 bases and J by 2 bases, leaving 17 bases between them. This CDR3 has 14 amino acids. TCR beta cDNA was prepared out of approximately 470 ng total RNA by means of a constant-region primer. For TCR beta, libraries were produced by three nested multiplex PCR rounds using slightly modified ARM-PCR. TRBV1-TRBV30 forward and Cbeta reverse primers drove the first two roughly 10-cycle rounds. TCRdb used MiXCR to reprocess the multiplex PCR reads, holding one entry per CDR3 protein. The data show tens of thousands of distinct CDR3 sequences, roughly 78% seen once. Unsorted bulk tissue, 20-30 mg of it, served as the source for co-extraction of RNA and DNA. Tumor samples each held over 80% viable tumor cells. This sample was taken from a study of tumor-infiltrating lymphocytes in primary liver carcinoma. Broader study findings: Just around 7-24% of top clones spanned all five tumor regions.

This clonotype originated in a middle-aged man with primary liver carcinoma and hepatitis B virus infection. The specimen sequenced was liver tumor tissue from sampling region 1. Subset given: tumor region T1, superior pole. The chain employs TRBV6-2 or TRBV6-3 and TRBJ2-7, with D unclear. CDR3 DNA sequence: TGTGCCAGTAGGAAACAGTCTACACCCTACGAGCAGTACTTC. Translating it yields CASRKQSTPYEQYF.